This T cell receptor (beta chain) was captured by sequencing in a study of cytomegalovirus exposure and HLA in healthy donors. General study results and limits: Accurate predictions that matched the HLA-A and HLA-B alleles of most subjects were reportedly made from TCR beta sequences. There were reportedly fewer N-insertions in an Asian-associated ancestry cluster than the approximately 630-donor mean, in a later analysis.

The PCR ran on 60 Vbeta and 13 Jbeta primers. Measured with immunoSEQ multiplex PCR; TCRdb has only the in-frame clones, and not every one. This table has under 100,000 clones, under 80% appearing once. Remarks on this clone: What it binds is not known.

Trimming removed 7 bases from V and 4 bases from J; junction bases left unmatched: 8. The germline V gene encodes CDR1 SGHRS and CDR2 YFSETQ. The CDR3 runs to 15 residues. The receptor was derived from a human donor in good health. The sample was PBMCs. This rearrangement joins TRBV5-1 to TRBJ2-2, with TRBD2 identical over 9 bases. CDR3 bases: TGCGCCAGCTTGCAGACTAGCGGAATCACCGGGGAGCTGTTTTTT. It is translated as CASLQTSGITGELFF. Complete variable domain (other parts from reference TRBV5-1 and TRBJ2-2): KAGVTQTPRYLIKTRGQQVTLSCSPISGHRSVSWYQQTPGQGLQFLFEYFSETQRNKGNFPGRFSGRQFSNSRSEMNVSTLELGDSALYLCASLQTSGITGELFFGEGSRLTVL.